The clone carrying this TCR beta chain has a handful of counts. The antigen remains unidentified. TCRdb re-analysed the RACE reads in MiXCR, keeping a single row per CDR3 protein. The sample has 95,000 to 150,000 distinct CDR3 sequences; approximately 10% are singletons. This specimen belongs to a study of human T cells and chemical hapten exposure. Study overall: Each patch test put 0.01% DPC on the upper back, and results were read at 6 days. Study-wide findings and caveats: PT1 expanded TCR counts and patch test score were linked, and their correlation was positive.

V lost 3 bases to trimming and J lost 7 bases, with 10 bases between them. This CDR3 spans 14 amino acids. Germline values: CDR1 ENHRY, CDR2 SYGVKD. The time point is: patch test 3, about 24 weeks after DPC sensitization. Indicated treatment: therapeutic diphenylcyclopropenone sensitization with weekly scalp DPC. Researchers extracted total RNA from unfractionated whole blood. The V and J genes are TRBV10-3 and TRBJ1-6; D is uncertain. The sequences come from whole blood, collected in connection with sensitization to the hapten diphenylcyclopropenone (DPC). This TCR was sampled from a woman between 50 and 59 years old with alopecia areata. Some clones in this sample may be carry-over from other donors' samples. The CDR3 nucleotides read TGTGCCATCAGTGAATGGGATCGGAATTCACCCCTCCACTTT. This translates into CAISEWDRNSPLHF.